The rows below give T cell receptor beta chains drawn from one sample of a study of cytomegalovirus exposure and HLA in healthy donors. Clones were sequenced by immunoSEQ multiplex PCR, and TCRdb holds only the in-frame ones, with some missing. The sample has 120,000 or so clones; approximately 80% are singletons. Sequencing input: PBMCs. Receptors were obtained from a man aged 50-59 years in good health and CMV-seronegative. Both conserved end residues are trimmed from each CDR3. Fields, in order: J gene, V gene, CDR3 protein.

TRBJ2-1 | TRBV11-2 | ASSLRLAGDNEQF
TRBJ2-7 | TRBV28 | ASSFGTLYPYEQY
TRBJ2-1 | TRBV10-3 | AIRGTGQSNEQF
TRBJ2-7 | TRBV19 | ASSIGGTGAYEQY
TRBJ1-1 | TRBV7-9 | ASSRQGASEAF
TRBJ1-4 | TRBV4-3 | ASSQGQGELEKLF
TRBJ2-7 | TRBV5-6 | ASSSSGGTYEQY
TRBJ2-7 | TRBV9 | ASSLWDRDYEQY
TRBJ1-5 | TRBV6-6 | ASSYGPGGSNQPQH
TRBJ2-2 | TRBV6-1 | ASSEARSGGVSNTGELF
TRBJ2-1 | TRBV4-3 | ASSSSGRRNEQF
TRBJ2-1 | TRBV27 | ASSPHEISGSPGEQF
TRBJ2-2 | TRBV6-6 | ASVGTGGSSGELF
TRBJ2-2 | TRBV9 | ASSEDGGDTGELF
TRBJ2-2 | TRBV6-5 | ASSRQILGTGELF
TRBJ2-7 | TRBV4-2 | ASSQKAGDRGRYEQY
TRBJ1-1 | TRBV5-6 | ASSWGHNTEAF
TRBJ2-1 | TRBV4-3 | ASSLGQGPNNEQF
TRBJ1-2 | TRBV5-4 | ASSLAGQGHGYT
TRBJ2-7 | TRBV28 | ASRPQGYEQY
TRBJ1-3 | TRBV28 | ASSPTGGSGNTIY
TRBJ1-5 | TRBV28 | ASRSGSGQPQH
TRBJ1-1 | TRBV9 | ASSLGQGSRSEAF
TRBJ1-5 | TRBV6-5 | ASRFQGSNQPQH
TRBJ1-4 | TRBV19 | ASSSQGAEKLF
TRBJ2-2 | TRBV7-2 | ASSPLPPTGGELF
TRBJ2-6 | TRBV7-7 | ASSIDSSGANVLT
TRBJ2-7 | TRBV11-3 | ASSPRDSPSYEQY
TRBJ2-1 | TRBV5-1 | ASSLGRRIYNEQF
TRBJ2-4 | TRBV2 | ASSDRGRKDKNIQY